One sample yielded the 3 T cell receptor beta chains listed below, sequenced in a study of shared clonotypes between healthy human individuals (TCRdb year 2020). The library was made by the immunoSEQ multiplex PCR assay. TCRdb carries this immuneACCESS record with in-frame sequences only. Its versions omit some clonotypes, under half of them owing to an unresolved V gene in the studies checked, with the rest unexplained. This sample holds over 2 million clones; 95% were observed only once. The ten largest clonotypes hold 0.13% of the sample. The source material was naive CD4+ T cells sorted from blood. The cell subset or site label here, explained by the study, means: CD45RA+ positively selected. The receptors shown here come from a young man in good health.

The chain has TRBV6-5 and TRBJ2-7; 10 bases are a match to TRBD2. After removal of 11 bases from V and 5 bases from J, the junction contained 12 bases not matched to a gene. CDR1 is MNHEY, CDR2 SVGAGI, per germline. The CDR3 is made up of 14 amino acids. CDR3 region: CAVQSPSGGHEQYF. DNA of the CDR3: TGTGCCGTCCAATCCCCTAGCGGGGGCCACGAGCAGTACTTC.

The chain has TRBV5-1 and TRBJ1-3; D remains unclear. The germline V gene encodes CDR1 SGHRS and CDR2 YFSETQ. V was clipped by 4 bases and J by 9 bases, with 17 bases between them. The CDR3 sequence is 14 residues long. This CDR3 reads CASSQEDFTTTIYF. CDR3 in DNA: TGCGCCAGCAGCCAAGAAGACTTTACAACCACCATATATTTT.

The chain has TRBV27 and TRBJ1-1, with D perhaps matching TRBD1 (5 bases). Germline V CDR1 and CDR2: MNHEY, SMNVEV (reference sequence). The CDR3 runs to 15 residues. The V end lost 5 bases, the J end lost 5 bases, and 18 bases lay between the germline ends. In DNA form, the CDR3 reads TGTGCCAGCAGTCTGACCCCCGGGGGGGGGACTGAAGCTTTCTTT. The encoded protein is CASSLTPGGGTEAFF.